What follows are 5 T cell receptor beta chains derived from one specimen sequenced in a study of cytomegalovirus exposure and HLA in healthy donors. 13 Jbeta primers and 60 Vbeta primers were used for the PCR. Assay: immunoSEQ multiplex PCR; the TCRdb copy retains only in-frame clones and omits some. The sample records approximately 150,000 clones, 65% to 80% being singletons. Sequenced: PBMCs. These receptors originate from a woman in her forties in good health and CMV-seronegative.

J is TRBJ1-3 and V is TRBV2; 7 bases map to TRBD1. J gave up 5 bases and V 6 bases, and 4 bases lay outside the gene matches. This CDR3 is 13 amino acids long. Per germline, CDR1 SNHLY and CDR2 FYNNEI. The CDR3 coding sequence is TGTGCCAGCAGCAAGGACAGGAGAAACACCATATATTTT. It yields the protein CASSKDRRNTIYF.

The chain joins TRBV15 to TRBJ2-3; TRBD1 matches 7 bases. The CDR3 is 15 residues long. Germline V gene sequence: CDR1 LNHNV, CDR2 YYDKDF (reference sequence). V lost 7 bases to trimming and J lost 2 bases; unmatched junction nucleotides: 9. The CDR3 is CATTPGQENTDTQYF. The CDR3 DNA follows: TGTGCCACCACCCCCGGACAGGAGAACACAGATACGCAGTATTTT.

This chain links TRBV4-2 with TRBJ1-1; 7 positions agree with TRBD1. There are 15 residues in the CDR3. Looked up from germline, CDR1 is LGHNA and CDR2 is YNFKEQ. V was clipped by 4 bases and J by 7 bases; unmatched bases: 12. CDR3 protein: CASSREGAGRVEAFF. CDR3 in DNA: TGTGCCAGCAGCCGTGAGGGGGCAGGGCGAGTTGAAGCTTTCTTT.

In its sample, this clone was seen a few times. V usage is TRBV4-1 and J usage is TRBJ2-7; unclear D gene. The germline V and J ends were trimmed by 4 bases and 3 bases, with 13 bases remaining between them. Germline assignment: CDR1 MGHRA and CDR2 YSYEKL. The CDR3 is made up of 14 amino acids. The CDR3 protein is CASSRQRGDYEQYF. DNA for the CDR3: TGCGCCAGCAGCCGCCAGCGAGGAGACTACGAGCAGTACTTC.

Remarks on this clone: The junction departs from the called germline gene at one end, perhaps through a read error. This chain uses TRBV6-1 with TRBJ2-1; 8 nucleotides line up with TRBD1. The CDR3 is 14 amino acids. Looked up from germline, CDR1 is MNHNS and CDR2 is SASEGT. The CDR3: CAGRGPLNYNEQFF. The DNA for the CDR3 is TGTGCCGGCAGGGGGCCACTAAACTACAATGAGCAGTTCTTC.